This T cell receptor (beta chain) was identified during a study of T cell repertoires in cytomegalovirus infection. Study as a whole: Public signatures in TCR beta pointed to CMV infection and matching HLA type. Study results and caveats: Carriage of CMV together with the relevant HLA was identifiable through cumulative public TCR beta family frequency. Dominating the ex vivo response were HLA-C-restricted CMV-specific TCR beta clonotypes.

TCRdb redid the calling of the reads with MiXCR, one entry per CDR3 protein. The sample yields around 350,000 distinct CDR3 sequences, 15% to 20% seen once. Ten or more counts support this clonotype. The target antigen is unknown. Trimming stripped 7 bases from V and 5 bases from J, with 12 bases between. This CDR3 has 13 amino acids. The J gene is TRBJ1-3, the V gene TRBV12-3 or TRBV12-4; maybe TRBD1 (6 bases). The receptor comes from a human donor in good health (CMV status not recorded). Some clones in this sample may be carry-over from other donors' samples. The sample consisted of PBMCs. CDR3 protein: CASTRQDRNTIYF. The CDR3 nucleotides read TGTGCCAGCACCCGACAGGACAGAAACACCATATATTTT.